The 10 T cell receptor beta chains reported below all come from one sample, sequenced in a study of blood T cell repertoires in COVID-19 (dated by TCRdb to 2019 to 2021). The method behind the library was the immunoSEQ multiplex PCR assay. The table comes from immuneACCESS by way of TCRdb, which keeps in-frame sequences with V and J called. Part of the clones is missing from these tables; in studies checked, under half for an unresolved V gene and the rest for unknown reasons. Across this sample there are over 350,000 clones, with about 89% seen only once. In total, the top ten clones hold 4.3% of the sample. The sample consisted of peripheral blood. These receptors were obtained from a woman between 25 and 40 years old with acute or convalescent COVID-19.

The chain is built from TRBV18 and TRBJ1-2; D not resolved. Trimming cost V 0 bases and J 2 bases, with 13 bases left between them. Looked up from germline, CDR1 is KGHSH and CDR2 is LQKENI. The CDR3 has 16 amino acids. This CDR3 reads CASSPPVQTLNYGYTF. In DNA form, the CDR3 reads TGTGCCAGCTCACCACCGGTACAGACCCTAAACTATGGCTACACCTTC.

The CDR3 loop is CASSPGGSEQYF. CDR3 DNA sequence: TGTGCCAGCAGCCCAGGGGGAAGCGAGCAGTACTTC. The chain recombines TRBV12-3 or TRBV12-4 with TRBJ2-7; TRBD1 matches 7 bases. V lost 6 bases to trimming and J lost 6 bases; unmatched junction nucleotides: 5. The CDR3 is 12 amino acids.

The rearrangement uses TRBV7-7 and TRBJ2-5; 12 bases map to TRBD2. CDR3 size: 15 residues. The germline V gene has CDR1 SSHAT and CDR2 FNYEAQ (reference sequence). Trimming at V came to 5 bases and at J to 4 bases, leaving 5 bases not matched to a gene. CDR3 bases: TGTGCCAGCAGCAGGACTAGCGGGGCCGCAGAGACCCAGTACTTC. The encoded protein is CASSRTSGAAETQYF.

This sequence joins TRBV28 and TRBJ2-7; 12 bases fit TRBD2. CDR3 size: 19 residues. The germline CDR1 and CDR2 sequences are MDHEN and SYDVKM. Trimming took 6 bases from V and 0 from J; bases not matched to a gene: 15. The CDR3 region has the DNA TGTGCCAGCAGCCGAGCGGGGGGAGGACTAGCGGGGAGCTCCTACGAGCAGTACTTC. Protein sequence: CASSRAGGGLAGSSYEQYF.

This chain joins TRBV5-1 and TRBJ1-2, with a weak D call TRBD1 (5 bases). V dropped 4 bases and J dropped 3 bases, with 16 bases sitting between them. CDR1 and CDR2 (germline): SGHRS, YFSETQ. The CDR3 loop spans 15 amino acids. The CDR3 loop reads CASSLTPDSDYGYTF. Written as DNA, the CDR3 is TGCGCCAGCAGCCTGACGCCTGACAGCGACTATGGCTACACCTTC.

V is TRBV6-5 and J is TRBJ2-1, with a possible D match to TRBD1 (5 bases). The CDR3 spans 15 residues. The V end was cut by 8 bases, the J end by 3 bases, with 17 bases between. Germline V CDR1 and CDR2: MNHEY, SVGAGI. CDR3 amino acids: CASGKGYENYNEQFF. The CDR3 DNA reads as TGTGCCAGCGGGAAGGGGTATGAGAACTACAATGAGCAGTTCTTC.

In DNA, the CDR3 is TGCGCCAGCAGCCTATTTGGGGGGGTACAAGAGACCCAGTACTTC. Protein: CASSLFGGVQETQYF. V usage is TRBV5-1 and J usage is TRBJ2-5, with 7 positions matching TRBD2. CDR3 length equals 15 residues. Unmatched junction bases numbered 8, after V lost 4 bases and J lost 2 bases. Per the germline V gene, CDR1 is SGHRS and CDR2 is YFSETQ.

This clone was observed a single time. The chain uses TRBV4-1 and TRBJ1-1; no clear D. This CDR3 comprises 18 residues. Germline V gene data show CDR1 as MGHRA and CDR2 as YSYEKL. Trimming left V 1 base short and J 1 base short, with 19 bases between. The CDR3 nucleotides are TGCGCCAGCAGCCAAGCGAGAGGTGAAGTACGGAAGAACACTGAAGCTTTCTTT. This encodes CASSQARGEVRKNTEAFF.

This chain links TRBV3-1 (or the pseudogene TRBV3-2) with TRBJ2-1, with 12 positions matching TRBD2. Germline V gene sequence: CDR1 LGHDT, CDR2 YNNKEL (reference sequence). Germline trimming cut 6 bases from V and 9 bases from J; bases unmatched to any gene: 9. The CDR3 is 15 amino acids. The CDR3: CASSRGTSGRGEQFF. The CDR3 DNA is TGTGCCAGCAGTCGCGGGACTAGCGGGCGCGGTGAGCAGTTCTTC.

The rearrangement links TRBV10-2 to TRBJ2-1; D possibly corresponds to TRBD1 (5 bases). This CDR3 contains 14 residues. V was trimmed by 7 bases and J by 0 bases, leaving 10 bases between them. The germline V gene encodes CDR1 WSHSY and CDR2 SAAADI. CDR3 loop: CASIDRNSYNEQFF. The CDR3 nucleotides read TGCGCCAGCATAGACAGAAACTCCTACAATGAGCAGTTCTTC.